This note documents a single TCR beta chain sequence. Its binding antigen is unknown. No base-level quality is on record; no much larger clone is a single base apart. The sample belongs to a study of T cell responses to AZD1222 COVID-19 vaccine (dated by TCRdb to the early 2020s). In the study overall: AZD1222 recipients whose second dose came at about 4 weeks and those whose second dose came at about 12 weeks were combined into one group, since spike-specific TCR depth and breadth did not differ between the two schedules. A total of 240 or so trial participants underwent TCR sequencing, of whom about 210 had received two doses of AZD1222 and about 26 had received two doses of the MenACWY control vaccine. Trial participants were enrolled into age subgroups of 18-55, 56-69 and 70-plus years, which contained approximately 150, 28 and 58 TCR-sequenced participants, respectively. What the authors observed across the whole study: Because no samples from the day 14 peak response were available, repertoires could be characterized only after the peak T cell response. Conclusions about previously exposed vaccinees were limited because only a handful of AZD1222 recipients were SARS-CoV-2 seropositive at baseline. The vaccine-associated CD4 TCRs covered the entire spike protein, and the dominant responses fell in regions 160-218 and 743-854. The 56-69-year group was small, and its depth increase did not reach significance, likely because of low power. After two AZD1222 doses, both the breadth and the depth of spike-specific TCRs were significantly higher than at day 0 and than in MenACWY recipients. Epitopes outside the regions mutated in the B.1.351 and B.1.1.7 variants were reportedly recognized by nearly half of the unique spike-specific TCRs. Participants were mostly white British and included more females than males, and it was suggested by the authors that clonal diversity may have been underestimated.

Read against the paper, the sample's time point label means: baseline before first vaccination. Samples from vaccinated people were obtained from the UK trials COV001 and COV002, which included a single-blind randomized controlled phase 2/3 trial of AZD1222 (ChAdOx1 nCoV-19) in healthy adults. For TCRbeta chain sequencing, PBMC samples from trial participants were taken at day 0 and at day 28 after the second dose. The CDR3 regions of human TCRbeta chains were subjected to immunosequencing. Processing in the source paper ran as follows. TCRs in the repertoires were compared against a reference library of SARS-CoV-2-specific TCRs that had been generated with the MIRA antigen-specificity platform. Breadth meant the fraction of unique TCRs that were SARS-CoV-2-associated, whereas depth meant the fraction of total T cells that were SARS-CoV-2-associated. Using the MIRA data, each spike-specific TCR was mapped to the spike region that the TCR reacts to and placed in a CD4 or CD8 class. Log10-transformed breadth and depth values were compared by one-way ANOVA with Sidak's multiple comparisons tests. TCRdb mirrors the immuneACCESS table, restricted to in-frame sequences. Some clones are absent from its copies; in checked studies, under half trace to an unresolved V gene, and the reason for the others is unknown. D and trimming were read from the DNA, whereas the V and J calls and clone size are those reported in that table. This sample gives 95,000 to 150,000 clones in total; approximately 86% of them show up just once. Clones ranked in the top ten supply around 6% of the sample.

This sequence was found in an adult in good health. Sequenced material: peripheral blood, taken on day 0 of AZD1222 vaccination.

CDR3 sequence: CASSYSRGLNTEAFF. The DNA is as follows: TGTGCCAGCAGTTACTCCAGGGGGCTGAACACTGAAGCTTTCTTT. Here the chain combines TRBV6-5 and TRBJ1-1, with 8 junctional bases fitting TRBD1. Taken from the germline V gene, the CDR1 and CDR2 loops are MNHEY and SVGAGI. Including the terminal cysteine and phenylalanine, the CDR3 comprises 15 residues. Just CDR3 DNA is preserved here, 45 bases in frame from base 1. Compared with germline, V lacks 0 bases and J lacks 0 bases; bases without a gene match: 0.